One sample yielded the 10 T cell receptor beta chains listed below, sequenced in a study of cytomegalovirus exposure and HLA in healthy donors. PCR involved 60 Vbeta and 13 Jbeta primers. Profiling relied on immunoSEQ multiplex PCR, and the TCRdb table lists in-frame clones only, not all of them. The sample lists 90,000 to 150,000 clones, roughly 77% seen once, with about 1.8% in the top ten. Sequenced material: PBMCs. These receptors all come from a man aged 35 to 55 in good health and CMV-seronegative.

In its sample, this clone was seen a few times. CDR3 coding DNA: TGTGCCAGCAGTCTTTTCAGGGGGAACACTGAAGCTTTCTTT. Protein sequence: CASSLFRGNTEAFF. V and J are TRBV28 and TRBJ1-1, with D possibly being TRBD1 (6 bases). The CDR3 is 14 residues long. Trimming stripped 5 bases from V and 1 base from J, with 11 bases between. Germline CDR1 is MDHEN and CDR2 is SYDVKM.

This clone was observed once. The chain is built from TRBV19 and TRBJ2-7; D unclear. The CDR3 loop spans 15 amino acids. Germline CDR1 and CDR2: LNHDA and SQIVND (reference sequence). Between the trimmed V and J ends, which lost 4 bases and 4 bases, there was a span of 17 bases. The CDR3 nucleotides read TGTGCCAGTAGTAAGCCCGCAGGTTCGAAGTACGAGCAGTACTTC. Its protein product is CASSKPAGSKYEQYF.

This chain links TRBV2 with TRBJ1-6; 7 bases are a match to TRBD1. The germline V gene has CDR1 SNHLY and CDR2 FYNNEI. Trimming cost V 1 base and J 10 bases; bases outside gene matches: 1. This CDR3 spans 13 amino acids. CDR3 in amino acids: CASSEGQGSPLHF. CDR3 nucleotide sequence: TGTGCCAGCAGTGAAGGACAGGGCTCACCCCTCCACTTT.

The CDR3 DNA follows: TGTGCCAGCAGACCTGTGGAGCGGGGAAGCTTCAAGCAGTTCTTC. Protein product: CASRPVERGSFKQFF. This rearrangement joins TRBV7-8 to TRBJ2-1, with 7 bases that match TRBD2. Germline trimming cut 6 bases from V and 11 bases from J; bases unmatched to any gene: 16. The CDR3 totals 15 residues. Per the germline V gene, CDR1 is SGHVS and CDR2 is FQNEAQ.

V gene TRBV19 combines with J gene TRBJ2-5; 8 bases align to TRBD2. The CDR3 has 13 amino acids. The germline gives CDR1 LNHDA, CDR2 SQIVND (reference sequence). Trimming at V came to 6 bases and at J to 12 bases, leaving 12 bases not matched to a gene. CDR3: CASRDRASGPKYF. The DNA of the CDR3 is TGTGCCAGTAGGGATAGGGCTAGCGGGCCTAAGTACTTC.

The chain couples TRBV4-2 to TRBJ2-7; tentatively, D is TRBD2 (5 bases). The CDR3 contains 15 residues. Trimming stripped 0 bases from V and 1 base from J, with 10 bases between. Germline V CDR1 and CDR2: LGHNA, YNFKEQ. The CDR3 DNA sequence: TGTGCCAGCAGCCAAGATGGGAGTATATCCTACGAGCAGTACTTC. Residues: CASSQDGSISYEQYF.

This clone was counted a single time. At one boundary the junction diverges from the germline segment, which might be a read error. The chain combines TRBV27 with TRBJ1-1; D is ambiguous. The germline CDR1 and CDR2 sequences are MNHEY and SMNVEV (reference sequence). The CDR3 totals 13 residues. The CDR3 nucleotides are TGTGCCAGCAGCTTATGGGCGAACACTGAAGCTTTCTTT. It encodes CASSLWANTEAFF.

The V gene is TRBV27, the J gene TRBJ1-1, with D perhaps matching TRBD1 (6 bases). This CDR3 is 13 amino acids long. Germline V CDR1 and CDR2: MNHEY, SMNVEV (reference sequence). V lost 5 bases to trimming and J lost 2 bases, with 9 bases between them. The CDR3 protein is CASSKQGNTEAFF. CDR3 nucleotides: TGTGCCAGCAGTAAACAGGGTAACACTGAAGCTTTCTTT.

This chain joins TRBV5-6 and TRBJ2-7; 7 bases align to TRBD2. There are 13 residues in the CDR3. Looked up from germline, CDR1 is SGHDT and CDR2 is YYEEEE. The V and J ends lost 5 bases and 2 bases, in that order; junction bases with no gene match: 4. Here the CDR3 DNA reads TGTGCCAGCAGTGGGGGGGGACCCTACGAGCAGTACTTC. This encodes CASSGGGPYEQYF.

This CDR3 reads CASSPGFSGANVLTF. The CDR3 DNA sequence: TGCGCCAGCAGCCCAGGGTTCTCTGGGGCCAACGTCCTGACTTTC. The rearrangement uses TRBV4-1 and TRBJ2-6, with D tentatively TRBD1 (5 bases). CDR1 and CDR2 (germline): MGHRA, YSYEKL. The CDR3 extends over 15 amino acids. V lost 4 bases and J lost 0, with 7 bases in between.